This TCR beta chain comes out of a study of T cell repertoires in cytomegalovirus infection. Across the whole study: Matching HLA type and CMV infection were both indicated by public TCR beta signatures. Study outcomes and limitations: What dominated the ex vivo response were HLA-C-restricted CMV-specific TCR beta clonotypes. Of the TCR beta families, the public ones yielded a cumulative frequency that identified carriers of CMV plus the relevant HLA.

MiXCR was run by TCRdb on the reads, yielding one entry per CDR3 protein. The top ten hold roughly 18% of the sample, which has approximately 250,000 distinct CDR3 sequences, about 23% seen once. This clonotype came up a few times. What it binds is not known. J was trimmed by 4 bases and V by 6 bases; bases with no gene match: 9. The CDR3 is 16 residues long. CDR1 is DFQATT, CDR2 SNEGSKA, per germline (reference sequence). The chain joins TRBV20-1 to TRBJ2-3; TRBD2 matches 14 bases. The origin of this receptor is a human donor in good health (CMV status not recorded). Some clones in this sample may be carry-over from other donors' samples. The specimen sequenced was CD8+ T cells from PBMCs. In DNA form, the CDR3 reads TGCAGTGCCCAAACAGGACTAGCGGGGGGTGCAGATACGCAGTATTTT. Residues: CSAQTGLAGGADTQYF.